This TCR beta chain is from a study of technical replicates of blood from a few donors. Some clones are missing from TCRdb's copy, which holds only in-frame ones; the method was immunoSEQ multiplex PCR. The sample has 80,000 to 95,000 clones; roughly nine tenths are singletons. CDR1 is LNHDA and CDR2 is SQIVND in the germline V gene (reference sequence). This CDR3 region has 15 residues. The V gene end was trimmed by 3 bases and the J gene end by 3 bases; junction bases not matched to a gene: 5. The chain couples TRBV19 to TRBJ2-1, with TRBD1 identical over 7 bases. The source of this sequence is a human donor in good health. Sequencing was carried out using T cells isolated from PBMCs. CDR3 loop: CASSITGAGYNEQFF. In nucleotides, the CDR3 is TGTGCCAGTAGTATTACAGGGGCAGGCTACAATGAGCAGTTCTTC.